The entry that follows covers one T cell receptor (beta chain) sequence. Treatment reported: randomized to nivolumab then ipilimumab (arm A) or the reverse (arm B). No patient had prior DNA-damaging chemotherapy. From thawed PBMCs, live CD3+CD8+ cells negative for CD19 and CD56 were sorted. This record comes from a study of sequential checkpoint blockade in melanoma. About the research overall: First-line arms were nivolumab then ipilimumab, or the reverse, randomized 1:1. After both sequences, patients received maintenance nivolumab.

Assay: immunoSEQ multiplex PCR; the TCRdb copy retains only in-frame clones and omits some. In the table there are 25,000 to 30,000 clones, 70% to 80% of which are singletons. With 0 bases removed from V and 11 bases from J, the gap between germline ends came to 7 bases. CDR1 is WNHNN and CDR2 is SYGVQD in the germline V gene (reference sequence). The CDR3 runs to 12 residues. The chain carries TRBV10-1 and TRBJ1-4; perhaps TRBD1 as D (6 bases). This clonotype was sampled from a human donor with melanoma. Material: CD8+ T cells sorted from blood (inferred from file names), obtained from a patient given nivolumab and ipilimumab in sequence. For the CDR3, the DNA is TGCGCCAGCAGTGAGTCGAGGGGGAAACTGTTTTTT. Encoded protein: CASSESRGKLFF.